Listed below are T cell receptor beta chains from one sample, sequenced in a study of siplizumab effects on memory and regulatory T cells. The method was immunoSEQ multiplex PCR; TCRdb's version includes in-frame clones alone and lacks a portion of them. The top ten hold 0.62% of the sample, which has more than 95,000 clones, about 94% seen once. The sequenced sample was Tregs sorted from blood. These receptors were taken from a human donor in good health. CDR3s include the opening cysteine and the closing phenylalanine or tryptophan. D genes are given only for firm matches. Clone size is given for some rows only: seen once, a few or many times, or a class if the clone is expanded.

>NA|TRBJ2-3|TRBV29-1|NA
CSVDGTDTQYF
TGCAGCGTTGATGGCACAGATACGCAGTATTTT
>NA|TRBJ2-1|TRBV7-3|NA
CASSSQQENEQFF
TGTGCCAGCAGCTCCCAACAAGAGAATGAGCAGTTCTTC
>NA|TRBJ1-3|TRBV6-5|NA
CASRHTGNGNTIYF
TGTGCCAGCAGGCATACAGGGAATGGAAACACCATATATTTT
>NA|TRBJ2-7|TRBV7-2|NA
CASSLGSYEQYF
TGTGCCAGCAGCTTAGGATCCTACGAGCAGTACTTC
>NA|TRBJ2-3|TRBV6-5|NA
CASSYEYYTDTQYF
TGTGCCAGCAGTTACGAGTATTACACAGATACGCAGTATTTT
>NA|TRBJ2-5|TRBV6-1|NA
CASSRRDTQETQYF
TGTGCCAGCAGCAGGCGGGACACCCAAGAGACCCAGTACTTC
>once|TRBJ1-6|TRBV27|TRBD1
CASSLRTGYSSPLHF
TGTGCCAGCAGTTTGCGGACAGGGTATTCCTCACCCCTCCACTTT
>NA|TRBJ1-2|TRBV6-1|TRBD1
CASSAGQGPYGYTF
TGTGCCAGCAGTGCAGGACAGGGACCCTATGGCTACACCTTC
>NA|TRBJ1-2|TRBV9|NA
CASSVGVDTSNYGYTF
TGTGCCAGCAGCGTAGGGGTGGACACCTCTAACTATGGCTACACCTTC
>NA|TRBJ2-5|TRBV4-2|NA
CASSQGRPTETQYF
TGTGCCAGCAGCCAAGGGCGCCCGACGGAGACCCAGTACTTC
>NA|TRBJ2-2|TRBV5-1|NA
CASSGISVLSGELFF
TGCGCCAGCAGCGGTATATCAGTTTTATCCGGGGAGCTGTTTTTT
>NA|TRBJ2-3|TRBV11-2|NA
CASSLRTLTDTQYF
TGTGCCAGCAGCCTCCGGACACTAACAGATACGCAGTATTTT
>NA|TRBJ2-7|TRBV2|NA
CASRRSYEQYF
TGTGCCAGCAGGCGGTCCTACGAGCAGTACTTC
>NA|TRBJ1-2|TRBV7-8|NA
CASSFGGIDYGYTF
TGTGCCAGCAGCTTTGGGGGGATCGACTATGGCTACACCTTC
>NA|TRBJ1-2|TRBV30|TRBD1
CAWSYRGQRGGYTF
TGTGCCTGGAGTTACAGGGGGCAGAGGGGAGGCTACACCTTC
>NA|TRBJ1-2|TRBV30|NA
CAWSVYHGYTF
TGTGCCTGGAGTGTTTACCATGGCTACACCTTC
>NA|TRBJ2-2|TRBV9|NA
CASSEGLHTGELFF
TGTGCCAGCAGCGAGGGACTCCACACCGGGGAGCTGTTTTTT
>NA|TRBJ2-5|TRBV5-6|NA
CASSPRGAETQYF
TGTGCCAGCAGCCCTAGGGGTGCGGAGACCCAGTACTTC
>NA|TRBJ1-2|TRBV5-1|NA
CASSFGRYGYTF
TGCGCCAGCAGCTTCGGCAGATATGGCTACACCTTC
>NA|TRBJ1-2|TRBV7-8|NA
CASSPQGLYGYTF
TGTGCCAGCAGCCCCCAGGGGTTATATGGCTACACCTTC
>NA|TRBJ1-1|TRBV4-2|NA
CASSQGRGALAEAFF
TGTGCCAGCAGCCAGGGGCGGGGGGCCCTCGCTGAAGCTTTCTTT
>NA|TRBJ1-2|TRBV29-1|NA
CSVEGGQGFTF
TGCAGCGTTGAAGGAGGGCAGGGGTTCACCTTC
>NA|TRBJ2-7|TRBV29-1|TRBD1
CSVENRGSSYEQYF
TGCAGCGTTGAGAACAGGGGAAGCTCCTACGAGCAGTACTTC
>NA|TRBJ1-1|TRBV10-3|NA
CAIAGTDTEAFF
TGTGCCATCGCCGGCACGGACACTGAAGCTTTCTTT
>NA|TRBJ2-1|TRBV25-1|TRBD1
CASSDLGQGNNEQFF
TGTGCCAGCAGTGACCTAGGACAGGGGAACAATGAGCAGTTCTTC
>NA|TRBJ2-1|TRBV9|TRBD2
CASSPGWTSTNEQFF
TGTGCCAGCAGCCCCGGTTGGACTAGCACCAATGAGCAGTTCTTC
>NA|TRBJ1-2|TRBV5-1|TRBD1
CASSQPSGTGGYTF
TGCGCCAGCAGCCAACCATCTGGGACAGGGGGCTACACCTTC
>NA|TRBJ2-6|TRBV19|TRBD2
CASSIASGRPGDSGANVLTF
TGTGCCAGTAGTATCGCGAGCGGGAGGCCTGGGGACTCTGGGGCCAACGTCCTGACTTTC
>NA|TRBJ2-3|TRBV9|TRBD2
CASSVVTGGTSTDTQYF
TGTGCCAGCAGCGTAGTAACGGGGGGGACTAGCACAGATACGCAGTATTTT
>NA|TRBJ2-5|TRBV11-2|NA
CASSLEGPETQYF
TGTGCCAGCAGCTTAGAGGGACCGGAGACCCAGTACTTC
>NA|TRBJ1-2|TRBV20-1|NA
CSARLVGGYTF
TGCAGTGCCCGCCTGGTAGGGGGCTACACCTTC
>NA|TRBJ2-1|TRBV6-6|TRBD2
CASATGGEPYNEQFF
TGTGCCAGCGCCACGGGGGGGGAGCCCTACAATGAGCAGTTCTTC
>once|TRBJ2-6|TRBV2|NA
CASSDGTGANVLTF
TGTGCCAGCAGTGATGGAACTGGGGCCAACGTCCTGACTTTC
>NA|TRBJ2-2|TRBV7-9|NA
CASSLGGSGELFF
TGTGCCAGCAGCTTAGGAGGTTCCGGGGAGCTGTTTTTT
>NA|TRBJ2-5|TRBV6-6|TRBD2
CASSYPPGLPTQYF
TGTGCCAGCAGTTACCCACCGGGACTACCAACCCAGTACTTC
>NA|TRBJ2-3|TRBV10-3|NA
CAISESGGSTDTQYF
TGTGCCATCAGTGAGTCTGGGGGTAGCACAGATACGCAGTATTTT
>NA|TRBJ2-2|TRBV11-2|NA
CASSSRASGELFF
TGTGCCAGCAGCTCGAGGGCTAGCGGGGAGCTGTTTTTT